The 23 T cell receptor beta chains below all came from one sample that was sequenced in a study of type 1 and type 2 diabetes patients. PCR was run on genomic DNA. Multiplex PCR with 30 forward and 13 reverse primers amplified the TCR beta CDR3. TCRdb re-called the multiplex PCR reads with MiXCR, one entry per CDR3 protein. The sample holds 250,000 or so distinct CDR3 sequences, approximately 45% seen once. Input material: peripheral blood mononuclear cells (PBMCs). The receptors stem from a man younger than 35 with type 2 diabetes.

This clonotype appeared once. The V gene is TRBV2, the J gene TRBJ1-2, with a weak D call TRBD1 (6 bases). This CDR3 contains 15 residues. V lost 5 bases to trimming and J lost 5 bases, with 18 bases between them. Germline-derived CDR1 and CDR2 are SNHLY and FYNNEI. For the CDR3, the DNA is TGTGCCAGCAGTAAGGACAGACAGATTCCGTATGGCTACACCTTC. Translated: CASSKDRQIPYGYTF.

This clonotype was seen ten or more times. This chain uses TRBV20-1 with TRBJ2-1; 8 bases line up with TRBD2. Germline V gene data show CDR1 as DFQATT and CDR2 as SNEGSKA (reference sequence). The trim removed 2 bases at V and 2 bases at J, leaving 14 bases unmatched. The CDR3 consists of 18 residues. Here the CDR3 reads CSARPRPRAGAAYNEQFF. DNA for the CDR3: TGCAGTGCTAGACCAAGACCCAGAGCGGGAGCGGCCTACAATGAGCAGTTCTTC.

The chain links TRBV4-1 to TRBJ2-7; D might be TRBD2 (5 bases). Looked up from germline, CDR1 is MGHRA and CDR2 is YSYEKL. Trimming left V 1 base short and J 7 bases short, with 11 bases between. The CDR3 consists of 13 residues. CDR3 in DNA: TGCGCCAGCAGCCAAGCAGACCGCGGGGAGCAGTACTTC. It codes for CASSQADRGEQYF.

Comment on this clonotype: A junction end diverges from the germline sequence, so it may reflect a read error. The chain links TRBV6-1 to TRBJ1-4; 8 bases are a match to TRBD1. CDR1 is MNHNS and CDR2 is SASEGT in the germline V gene. The CDR3 contains 13 residues. The CDR3 loop reads CAISADRVEKLFF. CDR3 bases: TGTGCCATCAGTGCGGACAGGGTGGAAAAACTGTTTTTT.

The rearrangement joins TRBV28 to TRBJ2-1; 7 bases align to TRBD1. The ends lost 4 bases at V and 6 bases at J; junction bases unmatched: 3. In germline, CDR1 is MDHEN, CDR2 SYDVKM. CDR3 length: 13 residues. The CDR3, as DNA: TGTGCCAGCAGTTACGGGGACAGCAATGAGCAGTTCTTC. The encoded protein is CASSYGDSNEQFF. Complete variable domain (other parts from reference TRBV28 and TRBJ2-1): DVKVTQSSRYLVKRTGEKVFLECVQDMDHENMFWYRQDPGLGLRLIYFSYDVKMKEKGDIPEGYSVSREKKERFSLILESASTNQTSMYLCASSYGDSNEQFFGPGTRLTVL.

The CDR3 nucleotides are TGTGCCAGTAGTATAGTTAGCGGGAGTAACGCCTACAATGAGCAGTTCTTC. Amino acid sequence: CASSIVSGSNAYNEQFF. This chain links TRBV19 with TRBJ2-1; 9 bases are shared with TRBD2. V shed 1 base and J 2 bases; nucleotides not matched to a gene: 6. Per the germline V gene, CDR1 is LNHDA and CDR2 is SQIVND (reference sequence). CDR3 length equals 17 residues.

The chain combines TRBV2 with TRBJ1-2; D remains ambiguous. Germline V gives CDR1 SNHLY, CDR2 FYNNEI. The V end was cut by 7 bases, the J end by 4 bases, with 13 bases between. This CDR3 spans 13 amino acids. This CDR3 is CASNRVTGYGYTF. In DNA form, the CDR3 reads TGTGCCAGCAATAGGGTGACGGGCTATGGCTACACCTTC. Full variable domain (rest looked up from reference TRBV2 and TRBJ1-2): EPEVTQTPSHQVTQMGQEVILRCVPISNHLYFYWYRQILGQKVEFLVSFYNNEISEKSEIFDDQFSVERPDGSNFTLKIRSTKLEDSAMYFCASNRVTGYGYTFGSGTRLTVV.

Details on this clonotype: This CDR3 is missing its conserved last phenylalanine or tryptophan, likely due to a read error. V and J are TRBV4-2 and TRBJ2-1; D may correspond to TRBD1 or TRBD2 (5 bases each). CDR1 and CDR2 from the germline V gene are LGHNA and YNFKEQ. The V and J ends lost 6 bases and 9 bases respectively, with 21 bases between them. CDR3 length equals 15 residues. The CDR3 DNA is TGTGCCAGCAGTACCTTCCGGGACCTCCAACCTGAGCAGTTCTCC. It yields the protein CASSTFRDLQPEQFS.

The chain links TRBV4-3 to TRBJ2-5; D uncertain. V lost 0 bases and J 1 base, leaving 9 bases between the germline ends. The CDR3 covers 15 residues. Germline V lookup: CDR1 LGHNA, CDR2 YSLEER. CDR3 DNA sequence: TGCGCCAGCAGCCAAGAGGGGTCCCCCCAAGAGACCCAGTACTTC. Protein sequence: CASSQEGSPQETQYF.

In this sample, this clonotype turned up a few times. The rearrangement links TRBV19 to TRBJ1-2; tentatively, D is TRBD1 (6 bases). Germline lookup yields CDR1 LNHDA and CDR2 SQIVND (reference sequence). The CDR3 extends over 12 amino acids. Deletions cut 4 bases from V and 5 bases from J, with 8 bases between. The CDR3 loop is CASSRTEYGYTF. CDR3 nucleotides: TGTGCCAGTAGTAGGACAGAATATGGCTACACCTTC. Filled out from reference TRBV19 and TRBJ1-2, the complete variable domain reads DGGITQSPKYLFRKEGQNVTLSCEQNLNHDAMYWYRQDPGQGLRLIYYSQIVNDFQKGDIAEGYSVSREKKESFPLTVTSAQKNPTAFYLCASSRTEYGYTFGSGTRLTVV.

The rearrangement joins TRBV15 to TRBJ2-5; unclear D gene. The length of the CDR3 is 14 residues. CDR1 LNHNV and CDR2 YYDKDF come from the germline V gene (reference sequence). Trimming stripped 3 bases from V and 7 bases from J, with 15 bases between. The CDR3 bases are TGTGCCACCAGCAGTGATGGGATCCTGATGACCCAGTACTTC. This codes for CATSSDGILMTQYF.

The chain couples TRBV9 to TRBJ2-5, with D maybe TRBD2 (6 bases). Germline V gives CDR1 SGDLS, CDR2 YYNGEE. The CDR3 extends over 16 amino acids. V lost 3 bases and J 2 bases, leaving 17 bases between the germline ends. CDR3 in DNA: TGTGCCAGCAGCGCGGGGTCTCTCGGGGGACAAGAGACCCAGTACTTC. It translates to CASSAGSLGGQETQYF.

This clonotype was seen a single time. The chain links TRBV7-3 to TRBJ2-3; 9 bases map to TRBD2. Germline V gene lookup returns CDR1 SGHTA and CDR2 FQGTGA. V lost 2 bases and J lost 1; bases outside the gene matches: 4. This CDR3 is built from 16 residues. CDR3 DNA sequence: TGTGCCAGCAGCTTAGGGATAGCGGGAGGCACAGATACGCAGTATTTT. As protein: CASSLGIAGGTDTQYF.

This clonotype was counted at least ten times. This chain links TRBV10-1 with TRBJ1-4, with a possible D match to TRBD1 (5 bases). The CDR3 covers 15 residues. CDR1 and CDR2 (germline): WNHNN, SYGVQD (reference sequence). Trimming cost V 0 bases and J 6 bases, with 11 bases left between them. The CDR3 reads CASSESSWGDEKLFF. The CDR3 DNA follows: TGCGCCAGCAGTGAGTCTTCGTGGGGCGATGAAAAACTGTTTTTT.

The chain employs TRBV6-2 or TRBV6-3 and TRBJ2-7, with 9 nucleotides matching TRBD2. The DNA end lines up better with TRBJ2-5; the J call may be wrong. In germline, CDR1 is MNHEY, CDR2 SVGEGT. The CDR3 runs 15 residues. The CDR3 protein is CASSYPLAGKETQYF. The DNA of the CDR3 is TGTGCCAGCAGTTACCCTCTAGCGGGGAAGGAGACCCAGTACTTC.

This clonotype was found a few times. The gene calls are TRBV28 and TRBJ2-5; D ambiguous. Germline V lookup: CDR1 MDHEN, CDR2 SYDVKM. V was pared by 4 bases and J by 4 bases, with 4 bases between. There are 11 residues in the CDR3. The CDR3 coding sequence is TGTGCCAGCAGTTCCCGAGAGACCCAGTACTTC. The encoded protein is CASSSRETQYF.

The chain has TRBV7-2 and TRBJ2-5; D might be TRBD1 (5 bases). The DNA matches TRBJ2-3 better at its end, which makes the J call doubtful. The CDR3 has 13 amino acids. Looked up from germline, CDR1 is SGHTA and CDR2 is FQGNSA. CDR3 nucleotide sequence: TGTGCCAGCAGTGAGACAGAGAAGGATACGCAGTATTTT. This codes for CASSETEKDTQYF.

This clonotype has just a few counts. The chain is built from TRBV24-1 and TRBJ2-5; possible D gene TRBD2, 6 bases. This CDR3 spans 15 amino acids. With 4 bases removed from V and 5 bases from J, the gap between germline ends came to 16 bases. Looked up from germline, CDR1 is KGHDR and CDR2 is SFDVKD. CDR3 in amino acids: CATSEEGRGRETQYF. The CDR3 nucleotides read TGTGCCACCAGTGAGGAGGGAAGAGGGAGGGAGACCCAGTACTTC.

The gene calls are TRBV30 and TRBJ1-2, with D possibly matching TRBD1 (6 bases). Trimming took 4 bases from V and 8 from J, leaving 17 bases between them. Per the germline V gene, CDR1 is GTSNPN and CDR2 is SVGIG (reference sequence). This CDR3 is built from 13 residues. CDR3 sequence: CAWTPQGVEGYTF. The CDR3 coding sequence is TGTGCCTGGACCCCACAGGGTGTAGAGGGCTACACCTTC.

The V call is TRBV9, the J call TRBJ2-2; D gene unclear. Trimming took off 4 bases at V and 0 bases at J, with 13 bases between the two ends. Looked up from germline, CDR1 is SGDLS and CDR2 is YYNGEE. This CDR3 is 16 amino acids long. In DNA, the CDR3 is TGTGCCAGCAGCCCAACACTAACCGCGAACACCGGGGAGCTGTTTTTT. Its translation is CASSPTLTANTGELFF.

The chain recombines TRBV20-1 with TRBJ2-7; perhaps TRBD1 as D (6 bases). The CDR3 is made up of 13 amino acids. Per the germline V gene, CDR1 is DFQATT and CDR2 is SNEGSKA (reference sequence). V shed 5 bases and J shed 1 base, with 12 bases lying between them. The CDR3 region is CSARRRGSYEQYF. The CDR3 coding sequence is TGCAGTGCTCGGCGCAGGGGTTCCTACGAGCAGTACTTC.

A few counts support this clonotype. The V and J genes are TRBV6-5 and TRBJ1-2; D remains unclear. V lost 6 bases and J lost 0, with 11 bases in between. CDR1 is MNHEY, CDR2 SVGAGI, per germline. The CDR3 spans 14 residues. Written as DNA, the CDR3 is TGTGCCAGCAGCATCGCCGGGGCTAACTATGGCTACACCTTC. Residues: CASSIAGANYGYTF.

This clonotype was counted once. The J gene is TRBJ2-7, the V gene TRBV20-1; D uncertain. V was clipped by 5 bases and J by 0 bases, with 11 bases between them. Germline-derived CDR1 and CDR2 are DFQATT and SNEGSKA (reference sequence). The CDR3 has 13 amino acids. CDR3 loop: CSAPTFDSYEQYF. The CDR3 DNA sequence: TGCAGTGCTCCAACATTCGACTCCTACGAGCAGTACTTC.